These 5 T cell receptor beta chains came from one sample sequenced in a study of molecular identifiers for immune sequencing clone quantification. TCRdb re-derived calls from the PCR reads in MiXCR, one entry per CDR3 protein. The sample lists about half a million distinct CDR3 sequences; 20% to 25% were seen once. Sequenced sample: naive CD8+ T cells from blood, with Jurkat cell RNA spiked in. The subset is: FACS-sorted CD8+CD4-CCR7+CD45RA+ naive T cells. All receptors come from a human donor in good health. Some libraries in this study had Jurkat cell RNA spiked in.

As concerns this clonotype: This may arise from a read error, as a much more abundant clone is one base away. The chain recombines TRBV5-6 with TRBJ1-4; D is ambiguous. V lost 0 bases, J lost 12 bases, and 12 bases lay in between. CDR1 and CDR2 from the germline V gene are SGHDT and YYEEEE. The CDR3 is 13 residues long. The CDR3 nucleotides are TGTGCCAGCAGCTTGGATCTCGCGGAAGAACTGTTTTTT. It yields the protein CASSLDLAEELFF.

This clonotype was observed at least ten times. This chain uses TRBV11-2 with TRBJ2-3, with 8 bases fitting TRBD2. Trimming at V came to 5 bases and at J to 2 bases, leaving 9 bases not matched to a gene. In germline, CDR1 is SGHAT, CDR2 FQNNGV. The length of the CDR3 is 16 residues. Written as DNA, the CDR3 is TGTGCCAGCAGCCCCCGGGGAGCGGGGGTCACAGATACGCAGTATTTT. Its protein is CASSPRGAGVTDTQYF.

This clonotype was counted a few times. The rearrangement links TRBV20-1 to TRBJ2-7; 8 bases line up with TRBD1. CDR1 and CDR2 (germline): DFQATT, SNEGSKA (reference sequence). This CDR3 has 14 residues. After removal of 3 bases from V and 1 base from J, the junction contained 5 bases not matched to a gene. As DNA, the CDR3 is TGCAGTGCTAGGGGGCGACAGGGGTCCTACGAGCAGTACTTC. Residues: CSARGRQGSYEQYF.

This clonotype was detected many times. For the CDR3, the DNA is TGTGCCAGCAGTTTGGGGGGGGGAAAAACAGATACGCAGTATTTT. The encoded protein is CASSLGGGKTDTQYF. The chain has TRBV12-3 or TRBV12-4 and TRBJ2-3, with 7 bases aligning to TRBD2. The CDR3 covers 15 residues. With V trimmed by 3 bases and J by 3 bases, 6 bases remained unmatched.

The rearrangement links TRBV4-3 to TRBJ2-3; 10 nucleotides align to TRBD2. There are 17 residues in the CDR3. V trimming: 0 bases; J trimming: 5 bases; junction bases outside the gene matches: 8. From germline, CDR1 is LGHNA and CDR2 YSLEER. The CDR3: CASSQDWVAGGRDTQYF. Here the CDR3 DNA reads TGCGCCAGCAGCCAAGATTGGGTAGCGGGAGGAAGAGATACGCAGTATTTT.